These 14 T cell receptor beta chains came from one sample sequenced in a study of blood T cell repertoires in COVID-19. Profiled with immunoSEQ multiplex PCR; TCRdb holds only in-frame clones, not every one. Of about 280,000 clones in the sample, approximately 83% were seen once. Sequenced sample: peripheral blood. The receptors here all came from a woman aged 70 to 79 with acute or convalescent COVID-19.

The chain has TRBV25-1 and TRBJ2-3; D not resolved. V shed 3 bases and J shed 5 bases, with 3 bases lying between them. Germline CDR1 MGHDK, CDR2 SYGVNS. The CDR3 has 11 residues. The CDR3 DNA follows: TGTGCCAGCAGTGATCTAGATACGCAGTATTTT. Residues: CASSDLDTQYF.

This clone was seen once. V is TRBV29-1 and J is TRBJ2-5; 10 bases line up with TRBD2. Per the germline V gene, CDR1 is SQVTM and CDR2 is ANQGSEA. The CDR3 is made up of 14 amino acids. V lost 5 bases, J lost 5 bases, and 8 bases stayed unmatched. The chain's CDR3 is CSVLAGDRRETQYF. The CDR3 nucleotides are TGCAGCGTTCTAGCGGGGGACCGTCGGGAGACCCAGTACTTC.

V is TRBV5-4 and J is TRBJ2-7; D unresolved. V was pared by 2 bases and J by 1 base, with 16 bases between. The CDR3 has 16 amino acids. Germline values: CDR1 SGHNT, CDR2 YYREEE (reference sequence). The CDR3 sequence: CASSFSILGVSYEQYF. The CDR3 nucleotides are TGTGCCAGCAGCTTTAGCATTCTAGGTGTTTCCTACGAGCAGTACTTC. The full variable domain, with the rest looked up from reference TRBV5-4 and TRBJ2-7, is ETGVTQSPTHLIKTRGQQVTLRCSSQSGHNTVSWYQQALGQGPQFIFQYYREEENGRGNFPPRFSGLQFPNYSSELNVNALELDDSALYLCASSFSILGVSYEQYFGPGTRLTVT.

The rearrangement links TRBV10-3 to TRBJ1-2; 9 bases are shared with TRBD1. Germline CDR1 and CDR2: ENHRY and SYGVKD. V gave up 5 bases and J gave up 5 bases; unmatched junction bases: 9. The CDR3 contains 15 residues. In DNA, the CDR3 is TGTGCCATCAGTATAGGACAGGGGAACGGGTATGGCTACACCTTC. Translated: CAISIGQGNGYGYTF.

As DNA, the CDR3 is TGTGCCAGCAGTGAGCAGCAGGGTCAGCCCCAGCATTTT. Residues: CASSEQQGQPQHF. The chain joins TRBV2 to TRBJ1-5, with D possibly TRBD1 on 5 matching bases. V lost 3 bases, J lost 6 bases, and 9 bases lay in between. In germline, CDR1 is SNHLY, CDR2 FYNNEI. The CDR3 has 13 amino acids.

As for this clone: This same CDR3 is encoded by further DNA sequences in the sample. The chain joins TRBV5-4 to TRBJ2-5, with TRBD1 matching over 7 bases. V gave up 2 bases and J gave up 1 base; unmatched junction bases: 2. Germline assignment: CDR1 SGHNT and CDR2 YYREEE (reference sequence). The CDR3 extends over 14 amino acids. The CDR3 DNA sequence: TGTGCCAGCAGCTTAGGGACAGCCCAAGAGACCCAGTACTTC. Translating it yields CASSLGTAQETQYF.

The gene calls are TRBV28 and TRBJ1-1; 9 bases line up with TRBD1. CDR1 is MDHEN, CDR2 SYDVKM, per germline. CDR3 length: 14 residues. V gave up 5 bases and J gave up 5 bases; unmatched junction bases: 6. CDR3: CASSRGTGRTEAFF. The CDR3 DNA sequence: TGTGCCAGCAGTCGCGGGACAGGGAGGACTGAAGCTTTCTTT.

This clone was counted a few times. The gene calls are TRBV5-1 and TRBJ1-1, with 7 bases identical to TRBD1. CDR3 length: 13 amino acids. Germline values: CDR1 SGHRS, CDR2 YFSETQ. The V gene end was trimmed by 3 bases and the J gene end by 8 bases; junction bases not matched to a gene: 7. The CDR3: CASSWAGGGEAFF. CDR3 nucleotide sequence: TGCGCCAGCAGCTGGGCAGGGGGAGGCGAAGCTTTCTTT.

The V call is TRBV6-1, the J call TRBJ1-2, with TRBD1 identical over 7 bases. J gave up 4 bases and V 2 bases, and 10 bases lay outside the gene matches. The CDR3 covers 16 residues. CDR1 is MNHNS and CDR2 is SASEGT in the germline V gene. CDR3 residues: CASSESLRDRVYGYTF. CDR3 DNA sequence: TGTGCCAGCAGTGAATCTCTTAGAGACAGGGTCTATGGCTACACCTTC.

The rearrangement links TRBV6-5 to TRBJ2-7, with TRBD2 matching 9 bases. CDR1 and CDR2 (germline): MNHEY, SVGAGI. The trim removed 8 bases at V and 3 bases at J, leaving 8 bases unmatched. This CDR3 is 14 amino acids long. In nucleotides, the CDR3 is TGTGCCAGCTCACAGCGGGGGGACCTCTACGAGCAGTACTTC. Amino acids: CASSQRGDLYEQYF.

This clone was counted once. The chain recombines TRBV12-3 or TRBV12-4 with TRBJ2-3, with D maybe TRBD1 (6 bases). Trimming pared 6 bases from V and 5 bases from J, leaving 12 bases between. CDR3 length: 13 amino acids. CDR3 nucleotides: TGTGCCAGCAGCCGACCACAGGGAGATACGCAGTATTTT. Amino acids: CASSRPQGDTQYF.

V gene TRBV6-1 combines with J gene TRBJ2-7; D uncertain. Germline lookup yields CDR1 MNHNS and CDR2 SASEGT. The V end was cut by 0 bases, the J end by 2 bases, with 11 bases between. The CDR3 has 15 amino acids. CDR3: CASSEAQTLPYEQYF. The CDR3 DNA reads TGTGCCAGCAGTGAAGCACAGACCCTACCCTACGAGCAGTACTTC.

The chain has TRBV7-2 and TRBJ2-2; 7 bases map to TRBD2. This CDR3 is built from 15 residues. J was trimmed by 7 bases and V by 2 bases; bases with no gene match: 7. The germline V gene encodes CDR1 SGHTA and CDR2 FQGNSA. The CDR3 sequence: CASSLLKRGIGELFF. The CDR3 DNA reads TGTGCCAGCAGCTTACTTAAGCGGGGAATCGGGGAGCTGTTTTTT.

V and J are TRBV5-6 and TRBJ1-1, with D possibly matching TRBD1 (5 bases). Germline values: CDR1 SGHDT, CDR2 YYEEEE. This CDR3 spans 14 amino acids. V lost 3 bases to trimming and J lost 4 bases, with 13 bases between them. The DNA for the CDR3 is TGTGCCAGCAGCTCGTATGGGGCATTCACTGAAGCTTTCTTT. As protein: CASSSYGAFTEAFF.